This TCR beta chain was observed in a study of T cell responses to AZD1222 COVID-19 vaccine. Germline V gene lookup returns CDR1 LNHDA and CDR2 SQIVND (reference sequence). The length of the CDR3 is 14 residues. Assay: immunoSEQ multiplex PCR; the TCRdb copy retains only in-frame clones and omits some. Of 120,000 or so clones in the sample, around 90% were seen once. The clonotype was recovered from an adult in good health. The chain is built from TRBV19 and TRBJ2-1, with D hard to call. Sequenced here: peripheral blood, sampled on day 0 of AZD1222 vaccination. The CDR3 DNA follows: TGTGCGGTGGTGGGCGCCCGCTTTTACAATGAGCAGTTCTTC. This codes for CAVVGARFYNEQFF.